This TCR beta chain comes out of a study of shared clonotypes between healthy human individuals. Using immunoSEQ multiplex PCR, the repertoire was profiled, and TCRdb retains in-frame clones only, with some absent. This sample has about 1,900,000 clones; roughly 94% occur once, and the top ten carry 0.9% to 1.5%. Terminally differentiated effector memory CD45RA+ cells were excluded from the naive CD8 cells, which were CD45RO-negative and positively selected for CCR7. The CDR3 runs to 16 residues. After removal of 4 bases from V and 1 base from J, the junction contained 9 bases not matched to a gene. Germline lookup yields CDR1 SGHNT and CDR2 YYREEE (reference sequence).

This clonotype originated in a man aged 18 to 30 in good health. The sample taken for sequencing was naive CD8+ T cells sorted from blood. The chain carries TRBV5-4 and TRBJ2-3, with 7 nucleotides matching TRBD2. The CDR3 protein is CASSPAGGGGTDTQYF. The CDR3, as DNA: TGTGCCAGCAGCCCCGCCGGGGGAGGGGGCACAGATACGCAGTATTTT.